This passage covers 12 T cell receptor beta chains from one sample sequenced in a study of beta chain features in type 1 diabetes. Findings and caveats of the study: In every one of the four CD4+ subsets, TCRB CDR3s were moderately but significantly shorter in Type 1 diabetes patients.

Isolated RNA was reverse transcribed in full, so expressed TCRB transcripts were sequenced. Here immunoSEQ multiplex PCR was the method, and the copy in TCRdb shows in-frame clones only, minus some. The sample has 550,000 to 850,000 clones; about an eighth are singletons. The antigens of these receptors remain unknown. The specimen was naive CD4+ T cells from blood. Every receptor here comes from a man aged 18 to 29 with type 1 diabetes.

This rearrangement joins TRBV29-1 to TRBJ2-2; the D is unclear. V shed 7 bases and J shed 0 bases, with 9 bases lying between them. There are 13 residues in the CDR3. Per the germline V gene, CDR1 is SQVTM and CDR2 is ANQGSEA. In nucleotides, the CDR3 is TGCAGCGCTGACACCGCGAACACCGGGGAGCTGTTTTTT. Its protein product is CSADTANTGELFF.

This chain joins TRBV5-6 and TRBJ1-4, with TRBD1 identical over 8 bases. The CDR3 extends over 15 amino acids. Per germline, CDR1 SGHDT and CDR2 YYEEEE. After removal of 4 bases from V and 5 bases from J, the junction contained 7 bases not matched to a gene. CDR3 amino acids: CASSPRDRQNEKLFF. In nucleotides, the CDR3 is TGTGCCAGCAGCCCACGGGACAGGCAAAATGAAAAACTGTTTTTT. The full variable domain, completed using reference TRBV5-6 and TRBJ1-4, is DAGVTQSPTHLIKTRGQQVTLRCSPKSGHDTVSWYQQALGQGPQFIFQYYEEEERQRGNFPDRFSGHQFPNYSSELNVNALLLGDSALYLCASSPRDRQNEKLFFGSGTQLSVL.

The chain recombines TRBV5-8 with TRBJ2-3, with D uncertain. This CDR3 has 15 amino acids. V gave up 1 base and J gave up 1 base, with 10 bases separating them. Germline CDR1 SGHTS, CDR2 YDEGEE. DNA for the CDR3: TGTGCCAGCAGCTTGATCTGGTTCGGCACAGATACGCAGTATTTT. Its protein product is CASSLIWFGTDTQYF.

The chain uses TRBV7-2 and TRBJ1-1; 7 nucleotides agree with TRBD1. There are 13 residues in the CDR3. The V gene's germline CDR1 is SGHTA and CDR2 FQGNSA. The junction had 7 bases not matched to a gene; V was cut back by 5 bases and J by 7 bases. In DNA form, the CDR3 reads TGTGCCAGCAGCGTCACGACAGGGCGTGAAGCTTTCTTT. This codes for CASSVTTGREAFF.

This chain uses TRBV9 with TRBJ2-3; 12 bases are a match to TRBD2. V trimming: 6 bases; J trimming: 5 bases; junction bases outside the gene matches: 7. Germline V lookup: CDR1 SGDLS, CDR2 YYNGEE. CDR3 length equals 15 residues. The CDR3: CASTRLAGVVDTQYF. Here the CDR3 DNA reads TGTGCCAGCACCCGACTAGCGGGGGTTGTAGATACGCAGTATTTT. Full variable domain (missing parts from reference TRBV9 and TRBJ2-3): DSGVTQTPKHLITATGQRVTLRCSPRSGDLSVYWYQQSLDQGLQFLIQYYNGEERAKGNILERFSAQQFPDLHSELNLSSLELGDSALYFCASTRLAGVVDTQYFGPGTRLTVL.

This clone occurred a few times. The chain has TRBV10-3 and TRBJ2-5, with D uncertain. The CDR3 sequence is 14 residues long. V lost 8 bases and J 0 bases, leaving 13 bases between the germline ends. Germline CDR1 reads ENHRY; CDR2 reads SYGVKD. CDR3 in amino acids: CAILPSLNQETQYF. The CDR3 DNA reads as TGTGCCATCCTTCCCTCCTTGAACCAAGAGACCCAGTACTTC.

The V call is TRBV6-5, the J call TRBJ1-3, with D unclear. CDR3 length: 13 amino acids. Germline CDR1 is MNHEY and CDR2 is SVGAGI. V was clipped by 8 bases and J by 0 bases, with 8 bases between them. The CDR3 nucleotides read TGTGCCAGCCGGACGGACTCTGGAAACACCATATATTTT. Protein product: CASRTDSGNTIYF.

This clone was seen a few times. This chain joins TRBV2 and TRBJ1-2; possible D gene TRBD1, 6 bases. The CDR3 spans 13 residues. The germline gives CDR1 SNHLY, CDR2 FYNNEI. Trimming took 3 bases from V and 5 from J, leaving 10 bases between them. For the CDR3, the DNA is TGTGCCAGCAGTGAGAACAGGGATTATGGCTACACCTTC. Encoded protein: CASSENRDYGYTF.

This clone appeared a few times. This rearrangement joins TRBV28 to TRBJ1-1; D is unresolved. Trimming cost V 3 bases and J 4 bases, with 6 bases left between them. The CDR3 sequence is 12 residues long. Germline CDR1 MDHEN, CDR2 SYDVKM. CDR3 loop: CASSFSSTEAFF. The CDR3 DNA reads as TGTGCCAGCAGTTTTAGTAGCACTGAAGCTTTCTTT. The full variable domain, rest sourced from reference TRBV28 and TRBJ1-1, is DVKVTQSSRYLVKRTGEKVFLECVQDMDHENMFWYRQDPGLGLRLIYFSYDVKMKEKGDIPEGYSVSREKKERFSLILESASTNQTSMYLCASSFSSTEAFFGQGTRLTVV.

J is TRBJ1-2 and V is TRBV5-1; no clear D. V dropped 0 bases and J dropped 6 bases, with 12 bases sitting between them. The CDR3 loop spans 14 amino acids. Looked up from germline, CDR1 is SGHRS and CDR2 is YFSETQ. The CDR3 DNA follows: TGCGCCAGCAGCTTGGAATCCCCCCTACATGGCTACACCTTC. It codes for CASSLESPLHGYTF.

The sample holds a few counts of this clone. The chain employs TRBV30 and TRBJ1-2; D is unclear. The CDR3 sequence is 14 residues long. V shed 8 bases and J shed 5 bases, with 21 bases lying between them. CDR1 and CDR2 (germline): GTSNPN, SVGIG (reference sequence). The CDR3 protein is CAHQRRLAAYGYTF. The CDR3 nucleotides read TGTGCCCACCAGCGACGGTTAGCGGCTTATGGCTACACCTTC.

The CDR3 here is CASSEGSYNSPLHF. CDR3 in DNA: TGTGCCAGCAGTGAAGGCTCCTATAATTCACCCCTCCACTTT. The V and J genes are TRBV2 and TRBJ1-6; D is unclear. CDR1 and CDR2 (germline): SNHLY, FYNNEI. The CDR3 is made up of 14 amino acids. V was clipped by 1 base and J by 0 bases, with 1 base between them.